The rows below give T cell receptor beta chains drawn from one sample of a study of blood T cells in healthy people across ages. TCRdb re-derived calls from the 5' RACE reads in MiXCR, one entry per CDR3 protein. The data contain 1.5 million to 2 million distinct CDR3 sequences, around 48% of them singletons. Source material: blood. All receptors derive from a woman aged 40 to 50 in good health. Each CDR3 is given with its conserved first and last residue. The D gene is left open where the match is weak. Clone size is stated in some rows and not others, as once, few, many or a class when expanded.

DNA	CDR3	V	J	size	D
TGCAGCGTTGATGGCTACAATGAGCAGTTCTTC	CSVDGYNEQFF	TRBV29-1	TRBJ2-1	few	.
TGTGCCAGCAGTGGGCCGGATACGCAGTATTTT	CASSGPDTQYF	TRBV12-3/TRBV12-4	TRBJ2-3	many	.
TGTGCCAGCAGCCAAGATATGAGGTTTGAGCAGTTCTTC	CASSQDMRFEQFF	TRBV3-1	TRBJ2-1	.	.
TGCGCCAGCAGCCAAGATTCGGCCGGGGAGCGGGGGGTACATGAGACCCAGTACTTC	CASSQDSAGERGVHETQYF	TRBV4-3	TRBJ2-5	.	TRBD2
TGTGCCAGCAGCTTAGCATCCAGGGGCCACAATGAGCAGTTCTTC	CASSLASRGHNEQFF	TRBV7-9	TRBJ2-1	.	.
TGCAGTGCTAGAGATTCGCGCACTGGGATCCCCGATACGCAGTATTTT	CSARDSRTGIPDTQYF	TRBV20-1	TRBJ2-3	.	.
TGTGCCAGCAGCCCCGGGACAGGGAGTCTCGGTGGCTATGGCTACACCTTC	CASSPGTGSLGGYGYTF	TRBV7-9	TRBJ1-2	.	TRBD1
TGCAGCACCGGGGACGGCGGCTACACCTTC	CSTGDGGYTF	TRBV29-1	TRBJ1-2	.	.
TGCGCCAGCAGCCAAGCAGTGAGCAGCTCCTCCGAGCAGTACTTC	CASSQAVSSSSEQYF	TRBV4-1	TRBJ2-7	.	.
TGTGCCAGCAGTGACCATCCCGGGGTGGATGAGCAGTTCTTC	CASSDHPGVDEQFF	TRBV25-1	TRBJ2-1	few	.
TGTGCCAGCAGTTACACAGGGGAGGGCACTGAAGCTTTCTTT	CASSYTGEGTEAFF	TRBV27	TRBJ1-1	.	TRBD1
TGTGCCAGCAGCTTAGATCCCACCAGTTACTTTAATTCACCCCTCCACTTT	CASSLDPTSYFNSPLHF	TRBV7-2	TRBJ1-6	.	.
TGCGCCAGCAACACCCCCTACAGGGGAGATACGCAGTATTTT	CASNTPYRGDTQYF	TRBV5-1	TRBJ2-3	.	TRBD1
TGTGCCAGCAGCCCCTGGCAGGTACCAACAGATACGCAGTATTTT	CASSPWQVPTDTQYF	TRBV6-2/TRBV6-3	TRBJ2-3	.	.
TGTGCCAGCAGTGAAGGGACAGCGTTCCAAGAGACCCAGTACTTC	CASSEGTAFQETQYF	TRBV25-1	TRBJ2-5	few	TRBD1
TGTGCCAGCAGCCAAGTTCGAGCAGGGTGGACCTACGAGCAGTACTTC	CASSQVRAGWTYEQYF	TRBV3-1	TRBJ2-7	.	.
TGTGCCAGCAGCCACAACCAGGGTAGTGAGCAGTTCTTC	CASSHNQGSEQFF	TRBV11-3	TRBJ2-1	.	.
TGCAGTGCTAGATGGGGCGGCACAGATACGCAGTATTTT	CSARWGGTDTQYF	TRBV20-1	TRBJ2-3	.	.
TGTGCCATCGCTGCTAGCGGGGGGGATTACACAGATACGCAGTATTTT	CAIAASGGDYTDTQYF	TRBV10-3	TRBJ2-3	.	TRBD2
TGTGCCAGCAGCTCAGAAAAAGAGACCCAGTACTTC	CASSSEKETQYF	TRBV13	TRBJ2-5	.	.
TGCAGTGCACGGGAGGGCAGGGGACAGGGAATTTTCCATTCACCCCTCCACTTT	CSAREGRGQGIFHSPLHF	TRBV20-1	TRBJ1-6	few	TRBD1
TGTGCCAGCAGCTTAGTAGGGGAAGTCGGCCACACCTTC	CASSLVGEVGHTF	TRBV7-9	TRBJ1-2	.	.
TGTGCCAGCAGCCAAGAGGGGGTCCCTGGGGATGAGCAGTTCTTC	CASSQEGVPGDEQFF	TRBV3-1	TRBJ2-1	.	.
TGTGCCAGCAGCTTAGTAGGACTAGCGGCCCAAGAGACCCAGTTCTTC	CASSLVGLAAQETQFF	TRBV11-2	TRBJ2-1	.	TRBD2
TGTGCCAGCAGTGGGACAGGGTGGCAGACCCAGTACTTC	CASSGTGWQTQYF	TRBV6-5	TRBJ2-5	few	TRBD1
TGCAGCGCGGAAGGGGCAGGGACCACTGAAGCTTTCTTT	CSAEGAGTTEAFF	TRBV29-1	TRBJ1-1	.	.
TGTGCCAGCAGTGTATCGAAACGGGACGAGCAGTACTTC	CASSVSKRDEQYF	TRBV27	TRBJ2-7	.	.
TGTGCCAGCAGCTTCGGTGGTAGCGGGGGGTCTGAGCAGTTCTTC	CASSFGGSGGSEQFF	TRBV7-9	TRBJ2-1	.	TRBD2
TGTGCCAGCAGCATTGCCCTGGGACAGAGTTACGAGCAGTACTTC	CASSIALGQSYEQYF	TRBV7-2	TRBJ2-7	.	TRBD1
TGCGCCAGCAGCTTCGCGGGACAGCAAGAGACCCAGTACTTC	CASSFAGQQETQYF	TRBV5-1	TRBJ2-5	few	.
TGCAGTGCTAATCCCCAGCGGGGGGGTAACAATGAGCAGTTCTTC	CSANPQRGGNNEQFF	TRBV20-1	TRBJ2-1	.	TRBD2
TGTGCCATCAGTGAGCCTAGCGGGGGGATAAACATTCAGTACTTC	CAISEPSGGINIQYF	TRBV10-3	TRBJ2-4	once	TRBD2
TGTGCCAGCAGATCCGGGGTAGCGGGGGGCGGAGGTACGCAGTATTTT	CASRSGVAGGGGTQYF	TRBV6-2/TRBV6-3	TRBJ2-3	.	TRBD2
TGTGCCAGCAGTTTGCGGACAGGGATTTCCCTGGGTTATGGCTACACCTTC	CASSLRTGISLGYGYTF	TRBV28	TRBJ1-2	.	TRBD1
TGTGCCAGCAGTTCCCGTGGTTGGCGGGACAATGAGCAGTTCTTC	CASSSRGWRDNEQFF	TRBV27	TRBJ2-1	.	.
TGCAGTGCTAGAGATAGGCAGGGCGAAGCTTTCTTT	CSARDRQGEAFF	TRBV20-1	TRBJ1-1	.	.
TGCGCCAGCAGCCAAGTCGGAGGGGAAGGGGCGCAAGAGACCCAGTACTTC	CASSQVGGEGAQETQYF	TRBV4-1	TRBJ2-5	.	.
TGTGCCAGCGGCTTAGCGAGGGGCGTAAATGAGCAGTTCTTC	CASGLARGVNEQFF	TRBV13	TRBJ2-1	few	.
TGTGCCAGCAGCGCCACGACAGGGCTGCCCTACAATGAGCAGTTCTTC	CASSATTGLPYNEQFF	TRBV7-9	TRBJ2-1	.	TRBD1
TGTGCCAGCAGTGATCGGGACGGGCCCTATGGCTACACCTTC	CASSDRDGPYGYTF	TRBV6-1	TRBJ1-2	.	.
TGTGCCACCAGTGACTTTAGGGGGCCGGAGGTTGAGCAGTTCTTC	CATSDFRGPEVEQFF	TRBV24-1	TRBJ2-1	.	TRBD1
TGTGCCACCGGGACTAGCTTAGACAATGAGCAGTTCTTC	CATGTSLDNEQFF	TRBV10-3	TRBJ2-1	few	TRBD2
TGTGCCAGCACCGGGGGGCTAGAGAGCTATGGCTACACCTTC	CASTGGLESYGYTF	TRBV2	TRBJ1-2	.	.
TGCGCCAGCAGCCTCCCCAGGGAACCCTACGAGCAGTACTTC	CASSLPREPYEQYF	TRBV5-1	TRBJ2-7	.	.
TGTGCCAGCAGCTTGAAAGACAGTTTCGGGGGCTACACCTTC	CASSLKDSFGGYTF	TRBV7-2	TRBJ1-2	few	.
TGCAGTGCTAGTGCCCTTATTCTAGCGGCCTCCTACGAGCAGTACTTC	CSASALILAASYEQYF	TRBV20-1	TRBJ2-7	.	TRBD2
TGTGCCAGCAGTCCTCAGGGTTCGAGGACCTACGAGCGGTACTTC	CASSPQGSRTYERYF	TRBV28	TRBJ2-4	.	.
TGTGCCAGCAGCCCCGATGGCGGGGGCTGGGAGACCCAGTACTTC	CASSPDGGGWETQYF	TRBV7-2	TRBJ2-5	.	.
TGTGCCAGCAGCTCCCTAGCGGGGGTCTGGGGCAATGAGCAGTTCTTC	CASSSLAGVWGNEQFF	TRBV7-2	TRBJ2-1	once	TRBD2
TGCAGTGCTAGAGAAGTGGGCAGAAGAGTCCAAGAGACCCAGTACTTC	CSAREVGRRVQETQYF	TRBV20-1	TRBJ2-5	.	.
TGTGCCACCAGCAGAGAAAGAGGGGCCAACGTCCTGACTTTC	CATSRERGANVLTF	TRBV15	TRBJ2-6	.	.